Given below is one T cell receptor (beta chain) in context. Germline assignment: CDR1 MDHEN and CDR2 SYDVKM. The CDR3 is 16 amino acids. The V and J ends lost 6 bases and 2 bases, in that order; junction bases with no gene match: 7. Clones were read by immunoSEQ multiplex PCR, and TCRdb kept only the in-frame ones, dropping some. Among about 300,000 clones listed, nearly 90% were seen once. The data are from a study of blood T cell repertoires in COVID-19. The clonotype comes from a woman aged 18-30 years with acute COVID-19. This chain uses TRBV28 with TRBJ1-5, with 10 nucleotides matching TRBD1. Sequenced: PBMCs or T cells enriched from blood (not recorded which). DNA of the CDR3: TGTGCCAGCAGGATAGGGGACAGGGGCGGCAATCAGCCCCAGCATTTT. This encodes CASRIGDRGGNQPQHF.